The sequence of this T cell receptor beta chain was determined in a study of T-cell memory formation after mild COVID-19. There are many counts of this clonotype. CDR1 is SGHVS and CDR2 is FQNEAQ in the germline V gene. V shed 1 base and J shed 4 bases, with 11 bases lying between them. The CDR3 covers 15 residues. One entry per CDR3 protein results from TCRdb running MiXCR on the 5' RACE reads. Of approximately 500,000 distinct CDR3 sequences listed, more than 20% are singletons. The chain joins TRBV7-8 to TRBJ2-1; tentative D call: TRBD1 (6 bases). The clonotype originates from an adult woman who had mild COVID-19 (a few samples of this study predate the infection). Cell type and time point are not known. Sequenced sample: PBMCs or a T cell subset sorted from them (not recorded which). In nucleotides, the CDR3 is TGTGCCAGCAGCTTAGATGACAGGAGATACAATGAGCAGTTCTTC. This translates into CASSLDDRRYNEQFF.